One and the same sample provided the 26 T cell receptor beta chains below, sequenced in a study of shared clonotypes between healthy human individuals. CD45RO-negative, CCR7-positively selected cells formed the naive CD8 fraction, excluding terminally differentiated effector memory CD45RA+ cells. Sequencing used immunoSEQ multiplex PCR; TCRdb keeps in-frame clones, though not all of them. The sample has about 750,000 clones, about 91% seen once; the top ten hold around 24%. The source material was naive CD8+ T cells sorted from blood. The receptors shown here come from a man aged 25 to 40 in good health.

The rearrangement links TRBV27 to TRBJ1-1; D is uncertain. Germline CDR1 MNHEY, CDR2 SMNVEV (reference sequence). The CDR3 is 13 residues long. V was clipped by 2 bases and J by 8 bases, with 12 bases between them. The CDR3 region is CASSLIAGSEAFF. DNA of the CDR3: TGTGCCAGCAGTTTAATAGCGGGATCCGAAGCTTTCTTT.

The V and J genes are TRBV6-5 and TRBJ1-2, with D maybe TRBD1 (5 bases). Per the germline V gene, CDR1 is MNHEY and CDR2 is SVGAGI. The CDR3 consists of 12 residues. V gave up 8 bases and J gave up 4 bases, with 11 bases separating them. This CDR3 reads CASGAGLYGYTF. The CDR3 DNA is TGTGCCAGCGGGGCAGGGCTCTATGGCTACACCTTC.

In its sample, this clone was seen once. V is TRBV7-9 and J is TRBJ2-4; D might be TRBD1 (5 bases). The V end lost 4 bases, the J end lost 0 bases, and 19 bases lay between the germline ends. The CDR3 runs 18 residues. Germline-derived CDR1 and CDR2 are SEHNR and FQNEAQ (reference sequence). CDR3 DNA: TGTGCCAGCAGCTCTGACAGCGCCCCCATATTAGCCAAAAACATTCAGTACTTC. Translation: CASSSDSAPILAKNIQYF.

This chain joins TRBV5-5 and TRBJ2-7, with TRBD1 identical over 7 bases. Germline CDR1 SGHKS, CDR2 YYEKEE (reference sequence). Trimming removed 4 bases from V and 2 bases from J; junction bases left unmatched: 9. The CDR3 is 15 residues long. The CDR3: CASSQARDRTYEQYF. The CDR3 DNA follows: TGTGCCAGCAGCCAAGCACGGGACAGAACCTACGAGCAGTACTTC.

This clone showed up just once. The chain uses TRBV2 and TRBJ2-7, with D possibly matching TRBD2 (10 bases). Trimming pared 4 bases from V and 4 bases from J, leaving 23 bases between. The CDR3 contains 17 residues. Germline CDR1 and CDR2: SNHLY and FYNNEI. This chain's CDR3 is CASSGDRASGRIYEQYF. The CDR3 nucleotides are TGTGCCAGCAGTGGGGACAGGGCTAGCGGGAGAATTTACGAGCAGTACTTC.

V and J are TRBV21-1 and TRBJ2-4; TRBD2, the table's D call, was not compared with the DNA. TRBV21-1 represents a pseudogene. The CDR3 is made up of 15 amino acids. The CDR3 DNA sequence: TGTGCCAGCAGCTTAAATCGACTAGCCAAAAACATTCAGTACTTC. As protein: CASSLNRLAKNIQYF.

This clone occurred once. In nucleotides, the CDR3 is TGTGCCAGCAGCTTCCTAGTTGGGGTCTACAATGAGCAGTTCTTC. Its protein product is CASSFLVGVYNEQFF. The gene calls are TRBV6-5 and TRBJ2-1; D is uncertain. CDR1 and CDR2 from the germline V gene are MNHEY and SVGAGI. The CDR3 contains 15 residues. The V end was cut by 6 bases, the J end by 3 bases, with 15 bases between.

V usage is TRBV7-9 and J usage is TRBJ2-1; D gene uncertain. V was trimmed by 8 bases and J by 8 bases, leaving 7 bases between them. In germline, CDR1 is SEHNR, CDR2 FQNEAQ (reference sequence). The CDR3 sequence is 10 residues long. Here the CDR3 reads CASGSDEQFF. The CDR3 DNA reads TGTGCCAGCGGCTCCGATGAGCAGTTCTTC.

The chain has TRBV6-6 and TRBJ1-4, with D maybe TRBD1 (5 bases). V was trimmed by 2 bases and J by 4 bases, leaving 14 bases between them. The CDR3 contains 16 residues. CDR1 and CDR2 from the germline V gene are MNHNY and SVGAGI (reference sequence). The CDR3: CASSYARDGNNEKLFF. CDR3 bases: TGTGCCAGCAGTTACGCCAGGGATGGGAATAATGAAAAACTGTTTTTT.

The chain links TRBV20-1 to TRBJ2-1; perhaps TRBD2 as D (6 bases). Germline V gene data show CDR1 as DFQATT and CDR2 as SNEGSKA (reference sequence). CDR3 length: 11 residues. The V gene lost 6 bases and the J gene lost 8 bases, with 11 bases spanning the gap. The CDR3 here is CSARLVDEQFF. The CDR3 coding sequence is TGCAGTGCGAGACTAGTGGATGAGCAGTTCTTC.

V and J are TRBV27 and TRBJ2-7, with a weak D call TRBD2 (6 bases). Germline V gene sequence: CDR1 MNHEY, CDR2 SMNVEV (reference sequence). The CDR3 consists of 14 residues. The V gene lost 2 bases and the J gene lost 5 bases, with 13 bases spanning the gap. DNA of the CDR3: TGTGCCAGCAGTTTAGTGGACTACCAGGACGAGCAGTACTTC. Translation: CASSLVDYQDEQYF.

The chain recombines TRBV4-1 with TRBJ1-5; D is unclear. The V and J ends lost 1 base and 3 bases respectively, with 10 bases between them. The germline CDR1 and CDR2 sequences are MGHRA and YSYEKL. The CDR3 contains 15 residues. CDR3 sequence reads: CASSQGGGLNQPQHF. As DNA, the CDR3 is TGCGCCAGCAGCCAAGGTGGAGGGCTCAATCAGCCCCAGCATTTT.

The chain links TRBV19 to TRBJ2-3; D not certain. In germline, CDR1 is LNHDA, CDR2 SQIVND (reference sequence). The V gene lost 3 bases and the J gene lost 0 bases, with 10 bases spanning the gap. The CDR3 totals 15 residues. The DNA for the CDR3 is TGTGCCAGTAGTATGGGAACAGCTAGCACAGATACGCAGTATTTT. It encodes CASSMGTASTDTQYF.

Written as DNA, the CDR3 is TGTGCCAGCAGTTTACGTGGGGACAGGGTTGGCTACACCTTC. Translation: CASSLRGDRVGYTF. The V gene is TRBV27, the J gene TRBJ1-2, with 9 nucleotides matching TRBD1. The CDR3 covers 14 residues. The germline gives CDR1 MNHEY, CDR2 SMNVEV (reference sequence). V was clipped by 2 bases and J by 7 bases; unmatched bases: 5.

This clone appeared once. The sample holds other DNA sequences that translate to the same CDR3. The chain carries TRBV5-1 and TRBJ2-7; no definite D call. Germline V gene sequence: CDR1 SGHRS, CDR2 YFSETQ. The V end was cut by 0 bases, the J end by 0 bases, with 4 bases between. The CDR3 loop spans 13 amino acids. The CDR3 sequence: CASSLAASYEQYF. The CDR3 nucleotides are TGCGCCAGCAGCTTGGCCGCCTCCTACGAGCAGTACTTC.

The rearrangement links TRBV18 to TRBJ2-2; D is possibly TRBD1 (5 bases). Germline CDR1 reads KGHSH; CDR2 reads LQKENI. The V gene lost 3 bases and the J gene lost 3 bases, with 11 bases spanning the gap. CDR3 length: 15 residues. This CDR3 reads CASSPQGYYTGELFF. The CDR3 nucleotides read TGTGCCAGCTCACCTCAGGGATACTACACCGGGGAGCTGTTTTTT.

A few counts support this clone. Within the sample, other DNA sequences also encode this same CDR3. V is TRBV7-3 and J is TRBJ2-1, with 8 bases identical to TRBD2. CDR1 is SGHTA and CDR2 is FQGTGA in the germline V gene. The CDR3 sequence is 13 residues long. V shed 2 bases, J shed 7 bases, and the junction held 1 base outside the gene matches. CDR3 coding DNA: TGTGCCAGCAGCTTAGGACTAGCAAATGAGCAGTTCTTC. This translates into CASSLGLANEQFF.

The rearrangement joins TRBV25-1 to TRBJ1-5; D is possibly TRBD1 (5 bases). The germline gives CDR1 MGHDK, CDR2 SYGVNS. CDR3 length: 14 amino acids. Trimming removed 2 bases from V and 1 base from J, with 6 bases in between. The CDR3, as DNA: TGTGCCAGCAGTGAACAGGGAAGCAATCAGCCCCAGCATTTT. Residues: CASSEQGSNQPQHF.

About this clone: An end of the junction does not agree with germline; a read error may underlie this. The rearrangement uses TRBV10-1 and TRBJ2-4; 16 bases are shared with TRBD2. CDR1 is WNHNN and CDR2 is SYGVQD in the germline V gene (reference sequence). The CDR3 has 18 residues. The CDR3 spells CASSESGLAGGPGNIQYF. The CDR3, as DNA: TGCGCCAGCAGCGAGTCGGGACTAGCGGGAGGGCCGGGAAACATTCAGTACTTC.

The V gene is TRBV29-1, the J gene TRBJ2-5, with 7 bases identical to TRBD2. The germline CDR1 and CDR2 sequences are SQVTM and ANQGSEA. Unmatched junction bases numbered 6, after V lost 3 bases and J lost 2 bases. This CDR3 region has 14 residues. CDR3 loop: CSVEGTNVQETQYF. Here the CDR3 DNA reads TGCAGCGTTGAGGGGACTAACGTTCAAGAGACCCAGTACTTC.

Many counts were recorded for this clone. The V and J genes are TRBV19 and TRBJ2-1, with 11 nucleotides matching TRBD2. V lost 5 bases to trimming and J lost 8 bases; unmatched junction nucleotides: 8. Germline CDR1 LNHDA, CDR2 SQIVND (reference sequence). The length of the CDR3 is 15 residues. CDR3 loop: CASSALAGVSDEQFF. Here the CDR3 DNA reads TGTGCCAGTAGTGCACTAGCGGGAGTATCGGATGAGCAGTTCTTC.

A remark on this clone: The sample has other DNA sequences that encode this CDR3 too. In nucleotides, the CDR3 is TGCGCCAGCAGCTTGACTAGCGGTTACAATGAGCAGTTCTTC. This sequence encodes CASSLTSGYNEQFF. The V gene is TRBV5-1, the J gene TRBJ2-1; 8 bases match TRBD2. The CDR3 spans 14 residues. Germline CDR1 and CDR2: SGHRS and YFSETQ. V lost 1 base, J lost 4 bases, and 1 base stayed unmatched.

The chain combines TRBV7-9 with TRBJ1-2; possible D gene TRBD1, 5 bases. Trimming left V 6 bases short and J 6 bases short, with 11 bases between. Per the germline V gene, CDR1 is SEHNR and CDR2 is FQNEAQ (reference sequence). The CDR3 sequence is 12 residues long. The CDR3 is CASRPWGDGYTF. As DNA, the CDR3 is TGTGCCAGCAGACCGTGGGGGGATGGCTACACCTTC. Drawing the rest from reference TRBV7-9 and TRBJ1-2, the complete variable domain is DTGVSQNPRHKITKRGQNVTFRCDPISEHNRLYWYRQTLGQGPEFLTYFQNEAQLEKSRLLSDRFSAERPKGSFSTLEIQRTEQGDSAMYLCASRPWGDGYTFGSGTRLTVV.

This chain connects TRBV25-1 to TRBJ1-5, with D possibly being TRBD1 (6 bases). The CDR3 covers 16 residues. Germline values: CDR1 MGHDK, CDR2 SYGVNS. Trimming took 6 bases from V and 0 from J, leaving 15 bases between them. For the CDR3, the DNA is TGTGCCAGCAGCAAGACAGGAGACTATAGCAATCAGCCCCAGCATTTT. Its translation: CASSKTGDYSNQPQHF.

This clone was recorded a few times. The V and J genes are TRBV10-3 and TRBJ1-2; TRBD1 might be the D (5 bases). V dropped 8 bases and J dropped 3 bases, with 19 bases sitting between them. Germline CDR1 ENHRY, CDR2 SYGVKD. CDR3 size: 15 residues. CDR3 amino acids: CAIGDPVSSDYGYTF. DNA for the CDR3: TGTGCCATCGGGGACCCGGTCTCCTCGGACTATGGCTACACCTTC.

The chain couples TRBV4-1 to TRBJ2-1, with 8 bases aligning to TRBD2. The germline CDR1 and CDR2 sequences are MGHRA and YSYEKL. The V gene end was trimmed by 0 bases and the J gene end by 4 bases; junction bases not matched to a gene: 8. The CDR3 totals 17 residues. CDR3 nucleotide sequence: TGCGCCAGCAGCCAAGATCCCGCGGGAGGCTATTACAATGAGCAGTTCTTC. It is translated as CASSQDPAGGYYNEQFF.